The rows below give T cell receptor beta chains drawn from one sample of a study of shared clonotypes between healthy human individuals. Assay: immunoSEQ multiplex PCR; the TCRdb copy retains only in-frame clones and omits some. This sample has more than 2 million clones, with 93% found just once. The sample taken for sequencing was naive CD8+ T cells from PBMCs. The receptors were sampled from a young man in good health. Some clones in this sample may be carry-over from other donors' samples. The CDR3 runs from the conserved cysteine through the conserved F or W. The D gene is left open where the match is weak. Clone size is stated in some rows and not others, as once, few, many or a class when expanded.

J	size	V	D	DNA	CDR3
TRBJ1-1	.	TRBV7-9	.	TGTGCCAGCAGGCCGGACAGCCTGAACACTGAAGCTTTCTTT	CASRPDSLNTEAFF
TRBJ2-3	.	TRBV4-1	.	TGCGCCAGCAGCCAGGGGGCCTCCCTAGATACGCAGTATTTT	CASSQGASLDTQYF
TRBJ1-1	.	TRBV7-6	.	TGTGCCAGCAGCTTAAAGGCGGGGGAGGCTTTCTTT	CASSLKAGEAFF
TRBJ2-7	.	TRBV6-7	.	TGTGCCAGCAGTTACTTTGGACCGAATCCCTCCTACGAGCAGTACTTC	CASSYFGPNPSYEQYF
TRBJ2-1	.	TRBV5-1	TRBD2	TGCGCCAGCAGCCCGAGGCTAGCGGGAGGGGTCAATGAGCAGTTCTTC	CASSPRLAGGVNEQFF
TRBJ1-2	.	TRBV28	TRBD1	TGTGCCAGCAGTGTGGACAGGGCCTATGGCTACACCTTC	CASSVDRAYGYTF
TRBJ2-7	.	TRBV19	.	TGTGCCAGTAGTCCCCGTATGGGGGCGAGAGAGCAGTACTTC	CASSPRMGAREQYF
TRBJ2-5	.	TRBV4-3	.	TGCGCCAGCAGCCAAGCGGTGGAGGGGGCGCATCAAGAGACCCAGTACTTC	CASSQAVEGAHQETQYF
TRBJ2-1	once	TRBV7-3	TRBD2	TGTGCCAGCAGCCCTCGGTCGTGGGAGGGGTTCAATGAGCAGTTCTTC	CASSPRSWEGFNEQFF
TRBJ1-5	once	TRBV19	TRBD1	TGTGCCAGTAGGTTGCGACAGGGGGATTTCAGTCAGCCCCAGCATTTT	CASRLRQGDFSQPQHF
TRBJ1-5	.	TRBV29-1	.	TGCAGCGTTGACCTCCGGAGGCCCCAGCATTTT	CSVDLRRPQHF
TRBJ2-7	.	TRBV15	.	TGTGCCACCAGCAGGTCCGGGGCCTACGAGCAGTACTTC	CATSRSGAYEQYF
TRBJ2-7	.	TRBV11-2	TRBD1	TGTGCCAGCAGCTCCGGGACAGACTACGAGCAGTACTTC	CASSSGTDYEQYF
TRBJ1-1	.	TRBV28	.	TGTGCCAGCAGTTTAGGTTTCGCAGGGAACACTGAAGCTTTCTTT	CASSLGFAGNTEAFF
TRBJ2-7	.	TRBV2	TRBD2	TGTGCCAGCAGCCCCGCCCTAGCGGGAGGGCCCATCGAGCAGTACTTC	CASSPALAGGPIEQYF
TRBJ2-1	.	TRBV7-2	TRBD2	TGTGCCAGCAGGGTACTAGCGGGAGGTTTAAATGAGCAGTTCTTC	CASRVLAGGLNEQFF
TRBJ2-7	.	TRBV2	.	TGTGCCAGCAGTGGCAGGAGCTCCTACGAGCAGTACTTC	CASSGRSSYEQYF
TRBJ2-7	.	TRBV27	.	TGTGCCAGCAGTTTAATTCCAGGGGTCGAGCAGTACTTC	CASSLIPGVEQYF
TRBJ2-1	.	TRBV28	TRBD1	TGTGCCAGCAACCCTAGGCTGGGACAGGGGGCTTCAGTCGGTTGGAATGAGCAGTTCTTC	CASNPRLGQGASVGWNEQFF
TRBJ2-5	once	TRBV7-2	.	TGTGCCAGCAGCTCCCCGGTAGATCTGCGAGCGGAGACCCAGTACTTC	CASSSPVDLRAETQYF
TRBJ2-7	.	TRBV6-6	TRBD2	TGTGCCACACGGGGGGTGGATGGAGGTAGCTCCTACGAGCAGTACTTC	CATRGVDGGSSYEQYF
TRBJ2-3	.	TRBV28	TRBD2	TGTGCCAGCCGAACCCCCAATAGACTAGCGGGGCCCCATACGCAGTATTTT	CASRTPNRLAGPHTQYF
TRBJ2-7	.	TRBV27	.	TGTGCCAGCAGCCCCGCCCCCGGGAAATCCTACGAGCAGTACTTC	CASSPAPGKSYEQYF
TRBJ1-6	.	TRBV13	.	TGTGCCAGCAAAACAGTTAATTCACCCCTCCACTTT	CASKTVNSPLHF
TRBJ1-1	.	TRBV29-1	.	TGCAGCGTCGTCTACTCCCCGGTGGTGAACACTGAAGCTTTCTTT	CSVVYSPVVNTEAFF
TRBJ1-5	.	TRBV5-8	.	TGTGCCAGCAGCCCAGGAAGGGTTGAGCAGCCCCAGCATTTT	CASSPGRVEQPQHF
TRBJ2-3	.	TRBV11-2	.	TGTGCCAGCAGCTCACTTGGACGCACAGATACGCAGTATTTT	CASSSLGRTDTQYF
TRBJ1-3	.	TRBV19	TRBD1	TGTGCCAGTTCTGACAGGGGGCTTGGAAACACCATATATTTT	CASSDRGLGNTIYF
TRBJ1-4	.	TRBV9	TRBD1	TGTGCCAGCAGCGTTGGGACAGAAAGGGAAAAACTGTTTTTT	CASSVGTEREKLFF
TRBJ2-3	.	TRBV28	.	TGTGCCAGCAGTTTACCCGGGAGCACAGATACGCAGTATTTT	CASSLPGSTDTQYF
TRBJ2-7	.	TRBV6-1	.	TGTGCCAGCATGGTCTTAAGTGTGGAGTACTTC	CASMVLSVEYF
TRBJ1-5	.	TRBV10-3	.	TGTGCCATCAGTGAGTCCGCGCGAGATAGCAATCAGCCCCAGCATTTT	CAISESARDSNQPQHF
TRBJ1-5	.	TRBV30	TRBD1	TGTGCCTGGAGTGTCCTGGACAGGGGGGATCAGCCCCAGCATTTT	CAWSVLDRGDQPQHF
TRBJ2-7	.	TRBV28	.	TGTGCCAGCAGTCCTTCACAGGGAGGCGAGCAGTACTTC	CASSPSQGGEQYF
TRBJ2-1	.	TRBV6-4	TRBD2	TGTGCCAGCAGTAGGACTAGCGGGGACTACAATGAGCAGTTCTTC	CASSRTSGDYNEQFF
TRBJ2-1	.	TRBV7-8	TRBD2	TGTGCCAGCAGCTCAAGACTAGCGGGAGATCCCCCTCAGGAGTCCAATGAGCAGTTCTTC	CASSSRLAGDPPQESNEQFF
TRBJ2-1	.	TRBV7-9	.	TGTGCCAGCACCCCGGGGGGCGGGTGGTACAATGAGCAGTTCTTC	CASTPGGGWYNEQFF
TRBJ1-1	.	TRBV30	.	TGTGCCTGGAGTGCCGGGGTAATGAACACTGAAGCTTTCTTT	CAWSAGVMNTEAFF
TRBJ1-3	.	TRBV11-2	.	TGTGCCAGCAGCCAAGGACAGTTCTCATCTGGAAACACCATATATTTT	CASSQGQFSSGNTIYF
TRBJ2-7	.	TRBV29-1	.	TGCAGCGTGGGGGAGCCCGCGTTCTACGAGCAGTACTTC	CSVGEPAFYEQYF
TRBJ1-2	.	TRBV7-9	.	TGTGCCAGCAGCCCGGCAGGGAACTATCTAACTATTGGCTACACCTTC	CASSPAGNYLTIGYTF
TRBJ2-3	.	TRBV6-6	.	TGTGCCAGCAGTTACGTACGAAGCACAGATACGCAGTATTTT	CASSYVRSTDTQYF
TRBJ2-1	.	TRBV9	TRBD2	TGTGCCAGCAGCCAAGGGACTAGCGGGAACAATGAGCAGTTCTTC	CASSQGTSGNNEQFF
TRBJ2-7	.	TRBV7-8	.	TGTGCCAGCAGCTTAGGGTTTATCGGGAGCCATTCGTACGAGCAGTACTTC	CASSLGFIGSHSYEQYF
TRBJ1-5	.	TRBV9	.	TGTGCCAGCAGCGTACTGGGGGAAGGCCAGCCCCAGCATTTT	CASSVLGEGQPQHF